This T cell receptor (beta chain) emerged from a study of blood T cells in healthy people across ages. Study results and limitations: When one million T cells were used, diversity estimates were thought to be underestimates.

CDR1 and CDR2 from the germline V gene are LGHNA and YNFKEQ. The CDR3 sequence is 17 residues long. The V end was cut by 3 bases, the J end by 6 bases, with 22 bases between. A sample-barcoded 5' primer and a J-beta primer mix were used in a second PCR of roughly 7 to 11 cycles. Each TCR beta cDNA got a 12-nucleotide random molecular identifier. Each CDR3 protein gets one entry after TCRdb re-called the 5' RACE reads with MiXCR. Of about 1.6 million distinct CDR3 sequences listed, about 31% are singletons. This clonotype has just a few counts. Its antigen is as yet unknown. Sequencing was carried out using blood. The chain joins TRBV4-2 to TRBJ2-3, with D perhaps TRBD2 (5 bases). This sequence originates from a woman younger than 45 in good health. The CDR3 loop reads CASSQSPGRRGQDTQYF. DNA of the CDR3: TGTGCCAGCAGCCAGTCCCCGGGCAGACGAGGGCAGGATACGCAGTATTTT.